Each of the 17 T cell receptor beta chains below was sequenced from the same sample in a study of blood T cell repertoires in COVID-19. Repertoires were generated with immunoSEQ multiplex PCR, while TCRdb's copy carries only in-frame clones and drops some. This table has about 240,000 clones, roughly 86% appearing once. The sequenced sample was PBMCs or T cells enriched from blood (not recorded which). Source of these receptors: a middle-aged woman with acute COVID-19.

The V and J genes are TRBV19 and TRBJ1-2, with TRBD1 matching 11 bases. This CDR3 region has 16 residues. The V gene end was trimmed by 7 bases and the J gene end by 2 bases; junction bases not matched to a gene: 9. Germline V gene lookup returns CDR1 LNHDA and CDR2 SQIVND (reference sequence). CDR3 sequence: CASKKSGTGGNYGYTF. As DNA, the CDR3 is TGTGCCAGTAAGAAATCCGGGACAGGGGGAAACTATGGCTACACCTTC.

This chain connects TRBV5-4 to TRBJ2-7, with TRBD1 as a possible D gene (5 bases). Trimming removed 0 bases from V and 6 bases from J, with 16 bases in between. Germline V lookup: CDR1 SGHNT, CDR2 YYREEE (reference sequence). CDR3 size: 15 residues. The CDR3 DNA follows: TGTGCCAGCAGCTTGGGTGGGCAGGGTCGGTTCGAGCAGTACTTC. As protein: CASSLGGQGRFEQYF.

The chain links TRBV5-5 to TRBJ1-6; 9 bases agree with TRBD1. Germline loops: CDR1 SGHKS, CDR2 YYEKEE (reference sequence). The trim removed 1 base at V and 9 bases at J, leaving 5 bases unmatched. This CDR3 comprises 15 residues. The DNA for the CDR3 is TGTGCCAGCAGCTTGTCTGGGACAGGGATTTCACCCCTCCACTTT. It encodes CASSLSGTGISPLHF.

The rearrangement links TRBV14 to TRBJ1-2; 7 nucleotides agree with TRBD1. CDR1 SGHDN and CDR2 FVKESK come from the germline V gene. The CDR3 is 15 residues long. V shed 4 bases and J 2 bases; nucleotides not matched to a gene: 7. CDR3 nucleotide sequence: TGTGCCAGCAGCCCAGCGACAGGGCGGAACTATGGCTACACCTTC. This gives the protein CASSPATGRNYGYTF.

The gene calls are TRBV7-9 and TRBJ1-1; D gene unclear. Per the germline V gene, CDR1 is SEHNR and CDR2 is FQNEAQ (reference sequence). The CDR3 contains 12 residues. V dropped 3 bases and J dropped 4 bases, with 6 bases sitting between them. The CDR3 sequence is CASSLGVTEAFF. The CDR3 DNA reads as TGTGCCAGCAGCTTGGGAGTCACTGAAGCTTTCTTT. Drawing the rest from reference TRBV7-9 and TRBJ1-1, the complete variable domain is DTGVSQNPRHKITKRGQNVTFRCDPISEHNRLYWYRQTLGQGPEFLTYFQNEAQLEKSRLLSDRFSAERPKGSFSTLEIQRTEQGDSAMYLCASSLGVTEAFFGQGTRLTVV.

This rearrangement joins TRBV4-1 to TRBJ2-7; no definite D call. Germline CDR1 reads MGHRA; CDR2 reads YSYEKL. The CDR3 runs 12 residues. V was trimmed by 5 bases and J by 5 bases, leaving 10 bases between them. CDR3 region: CASSSSLHEQYF. The CDR3 nucleotides read TGCGCCAGCAGCTCCTCTCTCCACGAGCAGTACTTC.

This sequence joins TRBV2 and TRBJ1-2; TRBD1 agrees at 7 bases. The V gene's germline CDR1 is SNHLY and CDR2 FYNNEI. With 2 bases clipped from V and 7 bases from J, the junction kept 7 bases outside the gene matches. This CDR3 is built from 14 residues. CDR3 DNA sequence: TGTGCCAGCAGTGAAAACAGGGGCAGGTTTGGCTACACCTTC. Translated: CASSENRGRFGYTF.

The DNA for the CDR3 is TGTGCCAGCTCACCAACGACAAACAGGGGAGGCCAGCCCCAGCATTTT. Protein product: CASSPTTNRGGQPQHF. The chain combines TRBV18 with TRBJ1-5; 7 nucleotides line up with TRBD1. The CDR3 totals 16 residues. Germline V gene data show CDR1 as KGHSH and CDR2 as LQKENI. The V and J ends lost 2 bases and 7 bases, in that order; junction bases with no gene match: 11.

This sequence joins TRBV3-1 (or the pseudogene TRBV3-2) and TRBJ2-1; D might be TRBD2 (5 bases). Germline V gene lookup returns CDR1 LGHDT and CDR2 YNNKEL (reference sequence). The CDR3 is made up of 14 amino acids. Between the trimmed V and J ends, which lost 1 base and 4 bases, there was a span of 8 bases. CDR3 sequence reads: CASSQAGKYNEQFF. The DNA of the CDR3 is TGTGCCAGCAGCCAAGCGGGGAAGTACAATGAGCAGTTCTTC.

In its sample, this clone was seen a few times. The rearrangement uses TRBV24-1 and TRBJ2-1; D gene unclear. CDR1 is KGHDR, CDR2 SFDVKD, per germline. The CDR3 runs to 16 residues. The V and J ends lost 3 bases and 0 bases respectively, with 11 bases between them. CDR3 region: CATSDPLASSYNEQFF. The CDR3 nucleotides read TGTGCCACCAGTGATCCGCTGGCAAGCTCCTACAATGAGCAGTTCTTC.

V usage is TRBV12-3 or TRBV12-4 and J usage is TRBJ1-2; tentative D call: TRBD1 (6 bases). Trimming cost V 7 bases and J 7 bases, with 13 bases left between them. The CDR3 is 12 amino acids. In DNA form, the CDR3 reads TGTGCCAGCACGCGAGGACAGTCTGGCTACACCTTC. It specifies CASTRGQSGYTF.

This chain links TRBV7-9 with TRBJ2-2, with D tentatively TRBD2 (6 bases). The germline gives CDR1 SEHNR, CDR2 FQNEAQ (reference sequence). With 3 bases removed from V and 5 bases from J, the gap between germline ends came to 25 bases. This CDR3 comprises 19 residues. The CDR3 region has the DNA TGTGCCAGCAGCTTTAGGGTGGTTTTGGGACTCCCAGAGACCGGGGAGCTGTTTTTT. Its protein product is CASSFRVVLGLPETGELFF.

The chain has TRBV19 and TRBJ2-1, with 9 bases aligning to TRBD2. The CDR3 covers 16 residues. The ends lost 7 bases at V and 1 base at J; junction bases unmatched: 8. Per the germline V gene, CDR1 is LNHDA and CDR2 is SQIVND (reference sequence). This chain's CDR3 is CASTAVAGASYNEQFF. In nucleotides, the CDR3 is TGTGCCAGTACCGCCGTAGCGGGGGCGTCCTACAATGAGCAGTTCTTC. The variable domain in full, with the rest retrieved from reference TRBV19 and TRBJ2-1, is DGGITQSPKYLFRKEGQNVTLSCEQNLNHDAMYWYRQDPGQGLRLIYYSQIVNDFQKGDIAEGYSVSREKKESFPLTVTSAQKNPTAFYLCASTAVAGASYNEQFFGPGTRLTVL.

The chain has TRBV5-1 and TRBJ2-5, with 7 positions matching TRBD2. The CDR3 consists of 14 residues. V was clipped by 5 bases and J by 1 base; unmatched bases: 5. Germline CDR1 is SGHRS and CDR2 is YFSETQ. The CDR3 is CASRGLAAQETQYF. In nucleotides, the CDR3 is TGCGCCAGCAGGGGCCTAGCGGCCCAAGAGACCCAGTACTTC.

V gene TRBV28 combines with J gene TRBJ1-5; unclear D gene. Germline CDR1 MDHEN, CDR2 SYDVKM. The CDR3 runs 13 residues. Trimming removed 2 bases from V and 6 bases from J, with 8 bases in between. CDR3 in DNA: TGTGCCAGCAGTTTAGAAGCGCTTCAGCCCCAGCATTTT. It yields the protein CASSLEALQPQHF.

The genes are TRBV3-1 (or the pseudogene TRBV3-2) and TRBJ1-1; D uncertain. The length of the CDR3 is 13 residues. From germline, CDR1 is LGHDT and CDR2 YNNKEL (reference sequence). The V end was cut by 4 bases, the J end by 1 base, with 7 bases between. The CDR3 DNA reads TGTGCCAGCAGCCTAAAGAGGAACACTGAAGCTTTCTTT. Translating gives CASSLKRNTEAFF.

The chain is built from TRBV7-9 and TRBJ2-3; unclear D gene. The CDR3 sequence is 16 residues long. Germline CDR1 SEHNR, CDR2 FQNEAQ (reference sequence). Deletions cut 1 base from V and 2 bases from J, with 13 bases between. CDR3 bases: TGTGCCAGCAGCTTAGTTGGCGTTAGCATCACAGATACGCAGTATTTT. This encodes CASSLVGVSITDTQYF.